This T cell receptor (beta chain) was recovered during a study of cytomegalovirus exposure and HLA in healthy donors. Overall study: About 180 million T cells yielded 100 million or so unique TCR beta sequences in earlier analysis. Among 398 genotyped donors, more than 65% fell in the Caucasian-associated ancestry cluster.

In regard to this clone: Its antigen is as yet unknown.

CDR3 length equals 15 residues. Per germline, CDR1 PRHDT and CDR2 FYEKMQ (reference sequence). V was clipped by 0 bases and J by 4 bases, with 12 bases between them. It was with 60 Vbeta and 13 Jbeta primers that the PCR ran. The data were produced by immunoSEQ multiplex PCR, yet TCRdb's version contains in-frame clones alone and is incomplete. Here the sample spans roughly 120,000 clones, approximately 78% being singletons. Study outcomes and limitations: A list of roughly 160 TCR beta chains associated with cytomegalovirus was given.

Sample: PBMCs. This chain joins TRBV13 and TRBJ1-1; tentative D call: TRBD1 (6 bases). This TCR came from a woman between 40 and 55 years old in good health and CMV-seropositive. CDR3 loop: CASSLGRGVGTEAFF. The CDR3 DNA reads as TGTGCCAGCAGCTTAGGCAGGGGTGTTGGCACTGAAGCTTTCTTT.